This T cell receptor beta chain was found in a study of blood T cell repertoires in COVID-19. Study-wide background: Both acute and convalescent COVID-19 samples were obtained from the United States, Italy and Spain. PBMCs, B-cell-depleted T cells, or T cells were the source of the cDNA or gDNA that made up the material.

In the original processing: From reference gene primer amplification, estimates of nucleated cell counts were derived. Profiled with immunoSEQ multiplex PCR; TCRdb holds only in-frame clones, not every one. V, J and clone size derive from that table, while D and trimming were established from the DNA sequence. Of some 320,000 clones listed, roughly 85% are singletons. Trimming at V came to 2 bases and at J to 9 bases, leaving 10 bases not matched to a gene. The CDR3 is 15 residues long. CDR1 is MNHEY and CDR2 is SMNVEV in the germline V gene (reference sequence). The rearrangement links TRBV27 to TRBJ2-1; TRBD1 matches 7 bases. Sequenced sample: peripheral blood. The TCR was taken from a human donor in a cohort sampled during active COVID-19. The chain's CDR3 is CASSLPPGRGLEQFF. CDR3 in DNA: TGTGCCAGCAGTTTACCGCCGGGTAGGGGGCTTGAGCAGTTCTTC.